This T cell receptor beta chain was sequenced in a study of OX40 agonist ivuxolimab in advanced cancers. Whole-study context: Ivuxolimab, an agonist antibody against OX40 (CD134), was given to patients. Earlier anti-PD-1, anti-PD-L1 or anti-CTLA-4 therapy was permitted; about 38% had received some.

With respect to this clone: Antigen unknown.

After removal of 0 bases from V and 2 bases from J, the junction contained 1 base not matched to a gene. The germline gives CDR1 SGHKS, CDR2 YYEKEE (reference sequence). This CDR3 has 15 residues. Clones were read by immunoSEQ multiplex PCR, and TCRdb kept only the in-frame ones, dropping some. The repertoire holds some 140,000 clones, with around nine tenths as singletons. Findings of the study overall: Averaging showed that CD8+ T cells had more expanded clones than CD4+ did.

The gene calls are TRBV5-5 and TRBJ2-3; 9 bases map to TRBD1. Material: CD4+ or CD8+ T cells sorted from blood, obtained in a trial of the OX40 agonist ivuxolimab. The receptor was isolated from an adult with an advanced solid tumor such as melanoma, head and neck, liver or kidney cancer. CDR3 region: CASSLGTGVTDTQYF. The CDR3 coding sequence is TGTGCCAGCAGCTTGGGGACAGGGGTCACAGATACGCAGTATTTT.